The following is a T cell receptor (beta chain) sequence with its context. Method: immunoSEQ multiplex PCR; TCRdb's copy keeps in-frame clones and lacks some. In the table there are some 27,000 clones, around 90% of which are singletons. Trimming took 3 bases from V and 7 from J, leaving 9 bases between them. There are 12 residues in the CDR3. CDR1 is SEHNR and CDR2 is FQNEAQ in the germline V gene (reference sequence). The sample originates from a study of T cell changes during pregnancy in multiple sclerosis. This material consisted of CD8+ T cells from peripheral blood mononuclear cells, taken before pregnancy. This chain uses TRBV7-9 with TRBJ1-1; no definite D call. The receptor's source is a female donor with multiple sclerosis, enrolled in a pregnancy study. CDR3 nucleotides: TGTGCCAGCAGCTTGGGCAAGCATGAAGCTTTCTTT. Translated, it gives CASSLGKHEAFF.